The 18 T cell receptor beta chains presented below share a single source sample, sequenced in a study of T cell responses to AZD1222 COVID-19 vaccine. Repertoires were generated with immunoSEQ multiplex PCR, while TCRdb's copy carries only in-frame clones and drops some. The sample lists 110,000 to 150,000 clones; 80% to 95% were seen once. The sequenced sample was peripheral blood, obtained on day 0 of MenACWY control vaccination. These TCRs come from an adult in good health.

This chain joins TRBV19 and TRBJ2-7, with D maybe TRBD1 (6 bases). Germline V gene data show CDR1 as LNHDA and CDR2 as SQIVND (reference sequence). Trimming pared 3 bases from V and 3 bases from J, leaving 12 bases between. This CDR3 is built from 14 residues. CDR3 amino acids: CASSITGTSYEQYF. For the CDR3, the DNA is TGTGCCAGTAGTATTACCGGGACAAGCTACGAGCAGTACTTC.

For this clone: A read error may account for a junction end that differs from germline. The chain recombines TRBV19 with TRBJ2-5; perhaps D is TRBD1 or TRBD2 (6 bases each). The length of the CDR3 is 14 residues. Germline CDR1 and CDR2: LNHDA and SQIVND (reference sequence). The chain's CDR3 is CASSIGGGQVTQYF. The CDR3 DNA is TGTGCCAGTAGTATAGGTGGGGGGCAAGTGACCCAGTACTTC.

The chain carries TRBV7-9 and TRBJ1-1; maybe TRBD1 (5 bases). Trimming took off 5 bases at V and 0 bases at J, with 10 bases between the two ends. The CDR3 is 14 residues long. Germline lookup yields CDR1 SEHNR and CDR2 FQNEAQ (reference sequence). CDR3 region: CASSITGVNTEAFF. The CDR3, as DNA: TGTGCCAGCAGCATAACGGGGGTGAACACTGAAGCTTTCTTT.

The rearrangement joins TRBV7-9 to TRBJ1-1, with D possibly being TRBD1 (5 bases). The V end lost 6 bases, the J end lost 1 base, and 12 bases lay between the germline ends. CDR1 is SEHNR, CDR2 FQNEAQ, per germline (reference sequence). The CDR3 contains 14 residues. CDR3 amino acids: CASSFLGPNTEAFF. CDR3 coding DNA: TGTGCCAGCAGTTTCCTGGGACCGAACACTGAAGCTTTCTTT.

This clone was recorded a few times. The chain has TRBV7-9 and TRBJ2-3; the D gene is possibly TRBD1 (5 bases). The length of the CDR3 is 19 residues. V was clipped by 1 base and J by 3 bases, with 23 bases between them. The germline CDR1 and CDR2 sequences are SEHNR and FQNEAQ (reference sequence). The CDR3 here is CASSLGAKTVQVLTDTQYF. The CDR3 coding sequence is TGTGCCAGCAGCTTAGGAGCGAAGACAGTGCAAGTTCTAACAGATACGCAGTATTTT.

This clone came up a few times. CDR3 region: CATSRDPGPYEQYF. The CDR3 region has the DNA TGTGCCACCAGCAGAGACCCGGGTCCCTACGAGCAGTACTTC. V gene TRBV15 combines with J gene TRBJ2-7, with unresolved D. Between the trimmed V and J ends, which lost 0 bases and 2 bases, there was a span of 8 bases. Germline CDR1 is LNHNV and CDR2 is YYDKDF (reference sequence). There are 14 residues in the CDR3.

This clone came up once. The chain links TRBV2 to TRBJ1-4; TRBD1 matches 9 bases. With 6 bases clipped from V and 3 bases from J, the junction kept 5 bases outside the gene matches. The CDR3 covers 15 residues. The germline gives CDR1 SNHLY, CDR2 FYNNEI. DNA of the CDR3: TGTGCCAGCAGCGACAGGGGGACAGCTAATGAAAAACTGTTTTTT. Protein product: CASSDRGTANEKLFF.

This clone has a handful of counts. V gene TRBV7-7 combines with J gene TRBJ2-1; 8 nucleotides agree with TRBD1. The CDR3 covers 13 residues. The V gene's germline CDR1 is SSHAT and CDR2 FNYEAQ (reference sequence). V trimming: 5 bases; J trimming: 9 bases; junction bases outside the gene matches: 6. CDR3 region: CASSLDREAEQFF. CDR3 bases: TGTGCCAGCAGCCTGGACAGGGAGGCTGAGCAGTTCTTC.

The chain combines TRBV5-1 with TRBJ2-7, with TRBD2 as a possible D gene (6 bases). Germline lookup yields CDR1 SGHRS and CDR2 YFSETQ. V was trimmed by 2 bases and J by 0 bases, leaving 9 bases between them. The CDR3 runs 14 residues. CDR3 nucleotide sequence: TGCGCCAGCAGCTTTGACGGGAGCTCCTACGAGCAGTACTTC. This gives the protein CASSFDGSSYEQYF.

This chain uses TRBV19 with TRBJ1-4, with D tentatively TRBD1 (6 bases). CDR1 is LNHDA and CDR2 is SQIVND in the germline V gene (reference sequence). This CDR3 has 16 residues. V gave up 3 bases and J gave up 8 bases, with 19 bases separating them. The CDR3 here is CASSIRGQKSREKLFF. The DNA for the CDR3 is TGTGCCAGTAGTATCAGGGGACAAAAATCGCGGGAAAAACTGTTTTTT.

The chain is built from TRBV2 and TRBJ1-4; 7 bases fit TRBD1. V shed 7 bases and J 5 bases; nucleotides not matched to a gene: 7. Germline V gene sequence: CDR1 SNHLY, CDR2 FYNNEI. This CDR3 comprises 14 residues. CDR3 bases: TGTGCCAGCACTAAGACAGGGATAAATGAAAAACTGTTTTTT. Translation gives CASTKTGINEKLFF.

The CDR3 sequence: CASSRGTGEQFF. CDR3 DNA: TGTGCCAGCAGCCGGGGGACAGGGGAGCAGTTCTTC. The chain joins TRBV7-9 to TRBJ2-1; 9 positions match TRBD1. CDR3 size: 12 residues. CDR1 is SEHNR, CDR2 FQNEAQ, per germline (reference sequence). V was pared by 5 bases and J by 10 bases, with 3 bases of the junction left unmatched.

This clone came up a few times. The V and J genes are TRBV28 and TRBJ1-5; the D is unclear. The germline V gene encodes CDR1 MDHEN and CDR2 SYDVKM. V was trimmed by 3 bases and J by 0 bases, leaving 0 bases between them. The CDR3 is 12 residues long. The CDR3 DNA is TGTGCCAGCAGTTTTAGCAATCAGCCCCAGCATTTT. It specifies CASSFSNQPQHF.

This clone came up once. V and J are TRBV15 and TRBJ1-1, with D unclear. CDR1 is LNHNV and CDR2 is YYDKDF in the germline V gene (reference sequence). Between the trimmed V and J ends, which lost 0 bases and 2 bases, there was a span of 16 bases. The CDR3 is 17 amino acids. CDR3 sequence (DNA): TGTGCCACCAGCAGAGAAGGGTTGGGGAGATTAAACACTGAAGCTTTCTTT. Residues: CATSREGLGRLNTEAFF. The full variable domain, in which reference TRBV15 and TRBJ1-1 provide the parts outside the CDR3, is DAMVIQNPRYQVTQFGKPVTLSCSQTLNHNVMYWYQQKSSQAPKLLFHYYDKDFNNEADTPDNFQSRRPNTSFCFLDIRSPGLGDTAMYLCATSREGLGRLNTEAFFGQGTRLTVV.

The chain combines TRBV5-6 with TRBJ2-5; TRBD1 or TRBD2 may be the D gene (5 bases each). From germline, CDR1 is SGHDT and CDR2 YYEEEE. V lost 3 bases and J lost 9, with 15 bases in between. The CDR3 length is 13 residues. CDR3 sequence: CASSWGIKGPQYF. The CDR3, as DNA: TGTGCCAGCAGCTGGGGGATCAAGGGTCCCCAGTACTTC.

J is TRBJ2-7 and V is TRBV6-5; D gene uncertain. This CDR3 region has 12 residues. Trimming pared 5 bases from V and 0 bases from J, leaving 5 bases between. CDR1 and CDR2 (germline): MNHEY, SVGAGI. CDR3 protein: CASSPFSYEQYF. The DNA for the CDR3 is TGTGCCAGCAGTCCATTCTCCTACGAGCAGTACTTC.

The chain couples TRBV2 to TRBJ1-4, with TRBD1 matching 7 bases. The CDR3 runs to 13 residues. V was pared by 8 bases and J by 4 bases, with 4 bases of the junction left unmatched. Germline CDR1 reads SNHLY; CDR2 reads FYNNEI. Here the CDR3 reads CASSGQFNEKLFF. In DNA form, the CDR3 reads TGTGCCAGCTCGGGACAGTTTAATGAAAAACTGTTTTTT.

The genes are TRBV27 and TRBJ1-1; TRBD1 matches at 7 bases. V lost 0 bases to trimming and J lost 1 base; unmatched junction nucleotides: 2. CDR1 MNHEY and CDR2 SMNVEV come from the germline V gene (reference sequence). The CDR3 spans 15 residues. CDR3 bases: TGTGCCAGCAGTTTATCCCGACAGGGGAACACTGAAGCTTTCTTT. Its translation: CASSLSRQGNTEAFF.